This note documents a single T cell receptor beta chain sequence. Its antigen is undetermined. These data come from a study of circulating tumor DNA in untreated peripheral T-cell lymphoma. Notes on the study in general: Despite persistently detectable ctDNA, a couple of patients remained in remission over about 10 years.

The CDR3 loop spans 14 amino acids. From germline, CDR1 is SNHLY and CDR2 FYNNEI. V gave up 6 bases and J gave up 5 bases; unmatched junction bases: 7. TCRdb keeps only in-frame clones here, not all; method: immunoSEQ multiplex PCR. The table records approximately 200 clones, around 83% of them present only once. Sequenced: cell-free DNA from blood serum. This chain joins TRBV2 and TRBJ1-5, with 7 bases aligning to TRBD1. The receptor comes from a human donor with peripheral T-cell lymphoma. This CDR3 reads CASRGGQNHQPQHF. In nucleotides, the CDR3 is TGTGCCAGCAGAGGGGGACAGAACCATCAGCCCCAGCATTTT.